This T cell receptor beta chain came from a study of cytomegalovirus exposure and HLA in healthy donors. In germline, CDR1 is LNHDA, CDR2 SQIVND (reference sequence). V lost 3 bases and J 6 bases, leaving 9 bases between the germline ends. This CDR3 contains 13 residues. Amplification used 60 Vbeta primers and 13 Jbeta primers. Method: immunoSEQ multiplex PCR; TCRdb's copy keeps in-frame clones and lacks some. The table lists over 150,000 clones, less than 85% of them singletons. This clone was picked up a small number of times. The clonotype was recovered from a man aged 40-49 years in good health and CMV-seronegative. J is TRBJ1-3 and V is TRBV19, with D possibly being TRBD1 (5 bases). Input material: PBMCs. CDR3 amino acids: CASSMLGANTIYF. The CDR3 DNA reads TGTGCCAGTAGTATGCTTGGGGCAAACACCATATATTTT.